This T cell receptor (beta chain) came from a study of blood T cell repertoires in COVID-19. Study overall: The cDNA or gDNA used as material had been derived from T cells, B-cell-depleted T cells, or PBMCs.

Profiled with immunoSEQ multiplex PCR; TCRdb holds only in-frame clones, not every one. The sample has approximately 28,000 clones, roughly nine tenths seen once. This clone came up once. The CDR3 loop spans 14 amino acids. Looked up from germline, CDR1 is SGHAT and CDR2 is FQNNGV. The V and J ends lost 5 bases and 6 bases, in that order; junction bases with no gene match: 9. This clonotype was sampled from a man aged 65 to 79 with active or convalescent COVID-19. This chain links TRBV11-2 with TRBJ2-7; TRBD2 aligns across 8 bases. Sequencing was carried out using peripheral blood. The CDR3 DNA follows: TGTGCCAGCAGCCCCGGGACTAGTCTGGGCGAGCAGTACGTC. Translated, it gives CASSPGTSLGEQYV.